Sequencing of this T cell receptor beta chain was carried out in a study of CD8 T cells in ankylosing spondylitis. A single record per CDR3 protein comes from TCRdb applying MiXCR to the 5' RACE reads. Among about 160,000 distinct CDR3 sequences listed, about a sixth were seen once. V was shortened by 1 base and J by 6 bases, with 10 bases between the two germline ends. Germline V gene lookup returns CDR1 DFQATT and CDR2 SNEGSKA (reference sequence). This CDR3 is built from 14 residues. There are many counts of this clonotype. The source of this sequence is a male donor with ankylosing spondylitis or in good health (not recorded which). Input material: blood, either unsorted or a sorted T cell fraction (not recorded which). V and J are TRBV20-1 and TRBJ1-6, with unresolved D. DNA for the CDR3: TGCAGTGCTAGAGGACGGATTCTTAATTCACCCCTCCACTTT. Translation: CSARGRILNSPLHF.